This entry concerns a single TCR beta chain. The source of the sample is a study of shared clonotypes between healthy human individuals. TCRdb keeps only in-frame clones here, not all; method: immunoSEQ multiplex PCR. The data show some 470,000 clones, 75% to 85% seen once. The length of the CDR3 is 14 residues. V lost 6 bases to trimming and J lost 3 bases; unmatched junction nucleotides: 5. Germline CDR1 is WSHSY and CDR2 is SAAADI. V usage is TRBV10-2 and J usage is TRBJ1-5, with 7 bases aligning to TRBD1. This receptor was identified in a woman in her thirties or forties in good health. Some clones in this sample may be carry-over from other donors' samples. Source material: PBMCs. Here the CDR3 reads CASSRTGNNQPQHF. CDR3 nucleotide sequence: TGCGCCAGCAGCCGGACAGGTAACAATCAGCCCCAGCATTTT.